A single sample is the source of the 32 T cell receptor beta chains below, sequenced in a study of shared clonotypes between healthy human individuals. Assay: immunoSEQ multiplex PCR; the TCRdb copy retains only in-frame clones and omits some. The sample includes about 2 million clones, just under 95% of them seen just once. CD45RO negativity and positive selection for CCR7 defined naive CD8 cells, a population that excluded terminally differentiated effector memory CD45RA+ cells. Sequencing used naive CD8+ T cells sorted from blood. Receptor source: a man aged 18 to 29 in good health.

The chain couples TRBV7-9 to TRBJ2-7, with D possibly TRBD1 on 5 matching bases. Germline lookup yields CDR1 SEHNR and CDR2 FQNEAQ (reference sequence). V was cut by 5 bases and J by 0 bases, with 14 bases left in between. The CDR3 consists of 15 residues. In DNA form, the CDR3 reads TGTGCCAGCAGCCACCGAGGCGACAGCTCCTACGAGCAGTACTTC. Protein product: CASSHRGDSSYEQYF. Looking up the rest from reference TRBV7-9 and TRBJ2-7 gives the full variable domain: DTGVSQNPRHKITKRGQNVTFRCDPISEHNRLYWYRQTLGQGPEFLTYFQNEAQLEKSRLLSDRFSAERPKGSFSTLEIQRTEQGDSAMYLCASSHRGDSSYEQYFGPGTRLTVT.

CDR3 nucleotides: TGTGCCAGCAGCTTGGGGCTAGCTGGACTTGCAGATACGCAGTATTTT. It specifies CASSLGLAGLADTQYF. The chain couples TRBV5-8 to TRBJ2-3; D might be TRBD2 (5 bases). Germline CDR1 and CDR2: SGHTS and YDEGEE. The CDR3 is made up of 16 amino acids. V was shortened by 0 bases and J by 4 bases, with 15 bases between the two germline ends.

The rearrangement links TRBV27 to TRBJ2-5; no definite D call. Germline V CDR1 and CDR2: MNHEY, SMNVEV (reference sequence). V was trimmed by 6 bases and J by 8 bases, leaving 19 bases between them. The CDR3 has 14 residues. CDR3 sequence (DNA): TGTGCCAGCAGCCCCTCCCACCGGCCAGAAACCCAGTACTTC. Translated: CASSPSHRPETQYF.

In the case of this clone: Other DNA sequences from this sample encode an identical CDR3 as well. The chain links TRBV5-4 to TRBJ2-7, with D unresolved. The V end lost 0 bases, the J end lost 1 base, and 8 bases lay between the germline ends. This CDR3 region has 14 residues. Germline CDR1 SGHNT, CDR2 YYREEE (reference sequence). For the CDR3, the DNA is TGTGCCAGCAGCTTGGGTGGACGGTCCTACGAGCAGTACTTC. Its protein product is CASSLGGRSYEQYF.

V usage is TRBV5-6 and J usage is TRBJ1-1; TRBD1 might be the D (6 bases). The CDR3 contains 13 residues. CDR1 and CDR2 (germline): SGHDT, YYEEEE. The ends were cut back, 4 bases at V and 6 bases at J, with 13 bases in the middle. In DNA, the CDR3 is TGTGCCAGCAGCACAAGAACAGGGCCTGAAGCTTTCTTT. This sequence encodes CASSTRTGPEAFF.

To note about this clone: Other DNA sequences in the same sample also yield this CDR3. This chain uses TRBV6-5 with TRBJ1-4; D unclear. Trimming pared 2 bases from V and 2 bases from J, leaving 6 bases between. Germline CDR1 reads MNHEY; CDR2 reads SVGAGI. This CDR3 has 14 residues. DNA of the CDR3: TGTGCCAGCAGTTACAGGGAGACTAATGAAAAACTGTTTTTT. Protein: CASSYRETNEKLFF.

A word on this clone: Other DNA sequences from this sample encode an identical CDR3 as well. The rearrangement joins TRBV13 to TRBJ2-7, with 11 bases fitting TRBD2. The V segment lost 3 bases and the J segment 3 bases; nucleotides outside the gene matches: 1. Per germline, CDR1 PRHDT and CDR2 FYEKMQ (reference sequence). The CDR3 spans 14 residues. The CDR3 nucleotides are TGTGCCAGCAGCTTTACTAGCGGGAGCTACGAGCAGTACTTC. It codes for CASSFTSGSYEQYF. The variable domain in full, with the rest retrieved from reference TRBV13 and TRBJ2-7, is AAGVIQSPRHLIKEKRETATLKCYPIPRHDTVYWYQQGPGQDPQFLISFYEKMQSDKGSIPDRFSAQQFSDYHSELNMSSLELGDSALYFCASSFTSGSYEQYFGPGTRLTVT.

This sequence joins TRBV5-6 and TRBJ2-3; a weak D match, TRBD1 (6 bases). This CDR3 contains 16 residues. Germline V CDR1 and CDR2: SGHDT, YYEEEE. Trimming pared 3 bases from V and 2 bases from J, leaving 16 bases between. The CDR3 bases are TGTGCCAGCAGCTCCAACCGGGACAAACCCACAGATACGCAGTATTTT. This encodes CASSSNRDKPTDTQYF.

The CDR3 DNA reads as TGTGCCAGCAGCTCGACCTACTTTAGCAATCAGCCCCAGCATTTT. Translation: CASSSTYFSNQPQHF. The rearrangement uses TRBV5-6 and TRBJ1-5; D gene unclear. CDR1 is SGHDT, CDR2 YYEEEE, per germline. Trimming removed 3 bases at V and 0 bases at J, with 10 bases between. The CDR3 loop spans 15 amino acids.

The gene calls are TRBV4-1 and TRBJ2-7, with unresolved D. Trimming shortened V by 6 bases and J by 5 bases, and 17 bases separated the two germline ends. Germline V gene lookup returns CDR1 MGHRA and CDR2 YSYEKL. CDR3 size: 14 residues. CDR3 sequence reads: CASSPRVASNEQYF. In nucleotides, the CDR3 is TGCGCCAGCAGTCCCCGGGTAGCATCAAACGAGCAGTACTTC.

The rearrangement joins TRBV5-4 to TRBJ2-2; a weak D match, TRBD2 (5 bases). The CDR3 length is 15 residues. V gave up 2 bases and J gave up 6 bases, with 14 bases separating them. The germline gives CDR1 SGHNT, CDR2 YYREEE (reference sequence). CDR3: CASSFGGGPPGELFF. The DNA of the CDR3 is TGTGCCAGCAGCTTTGGCGGCGGGCCCCCCGGGGAGCTGTTTTTT.

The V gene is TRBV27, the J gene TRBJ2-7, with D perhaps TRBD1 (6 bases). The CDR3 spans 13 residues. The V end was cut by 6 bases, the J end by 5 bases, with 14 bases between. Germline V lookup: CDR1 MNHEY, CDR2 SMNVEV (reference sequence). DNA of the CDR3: TGTGCCAGCAGCAATACAGGGATCCACGAGCAGTACTTC. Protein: CASSNTGIHEQYF.

The CDR3 loop is CASSLAGVAEAFF. The CDR3 bases are TGTGCCAGCAGCTTAGCAGGGGTGGCTGAAGCTTTCTTT. The J gene is TRBJ1-1, the V gene TRBV7-9; D is possibly TRBD1 (5 bases). CDR1 and CDR2 (germline): SEHNR, FQNEAQ (reference sequence). The CDR3 covers 13 residues. Trimming pared 0 bases from V and 6 bases from J, leaving 8 bases between.

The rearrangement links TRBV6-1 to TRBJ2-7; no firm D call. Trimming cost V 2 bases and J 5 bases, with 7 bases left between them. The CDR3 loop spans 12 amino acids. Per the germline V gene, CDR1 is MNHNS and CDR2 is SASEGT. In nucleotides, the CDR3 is TGTGCCAGCAGTGAACGTCGGGACGAGCAGTACTTC. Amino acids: CASSERRDEQYF.

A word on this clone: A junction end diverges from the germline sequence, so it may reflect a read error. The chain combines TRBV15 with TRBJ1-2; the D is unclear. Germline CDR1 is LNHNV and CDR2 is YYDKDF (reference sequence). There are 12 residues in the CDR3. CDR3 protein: CATSRDNPDVAF. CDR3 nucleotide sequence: TGTGCCACCAGCAGAGATAATCCGGACGTAGCCTTC.

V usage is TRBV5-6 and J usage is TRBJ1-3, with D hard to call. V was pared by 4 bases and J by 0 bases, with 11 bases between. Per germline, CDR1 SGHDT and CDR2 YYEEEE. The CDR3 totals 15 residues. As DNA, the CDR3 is TGTGCCAGCAGCGACCAGCCTTTCTCTGGAAACACCATATATTTT. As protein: CASSDQPFSGNTIYF. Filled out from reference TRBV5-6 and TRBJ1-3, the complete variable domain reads DAGVTQSPTHLIKTRGQQVTLRCSPKSGHDTVSWYQQALGQGPQFIFQYYEEEERQRGNFPDRFSGHQFPNYSSELNVNALLLGDSALYLCASSDQPFSGNTIYFGEGSWLTVV.

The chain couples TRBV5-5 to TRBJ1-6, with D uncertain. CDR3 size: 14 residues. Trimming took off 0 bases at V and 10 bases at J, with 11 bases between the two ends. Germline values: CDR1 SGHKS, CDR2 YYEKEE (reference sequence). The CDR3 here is CASSLALGASPLHF. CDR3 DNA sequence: TGTGCCAGCAGCTTGGCCCTAGGTGCATCACCCCTCCACTTT. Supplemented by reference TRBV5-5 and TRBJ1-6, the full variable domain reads DAGVTQSPTHLIKTRGQQVTLRCSPISGHKSVSWYQQVLGQGPQFIFQYYEKEERGRGNFPDRFSARQFPNYSSELNVNALLLGDSALYLCASSLALGASPLHFGNGTRLTVT.

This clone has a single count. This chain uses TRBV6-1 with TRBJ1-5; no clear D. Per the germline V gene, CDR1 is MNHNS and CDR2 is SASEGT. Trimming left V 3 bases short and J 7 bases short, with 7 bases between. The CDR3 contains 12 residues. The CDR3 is CASSDPTQPQHF. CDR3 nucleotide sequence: TGTGCCAGCAGTGACCCGACACAGCCCCAGCATTTT.

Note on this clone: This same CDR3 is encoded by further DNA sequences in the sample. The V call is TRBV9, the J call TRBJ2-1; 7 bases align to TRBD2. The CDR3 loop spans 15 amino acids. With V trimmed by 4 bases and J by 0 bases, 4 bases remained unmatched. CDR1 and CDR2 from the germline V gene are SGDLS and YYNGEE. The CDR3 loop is CASSPGTTSYNEQFF. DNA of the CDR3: TGTGCCAGCAGCCCTGGGACTACCTCCTACAATGAGCAGTTCTTC.

This CDR3 is CASSQPSRGPVETQYF. CDR3 bases: TGTGCCAGCAGCCAACCCTCCCGGGGGCCGGTGGAGACCCAGTACTTC. The gene calls are TRBV14 and TRBJ2-5, with D possibly called TRBD1 or TRBD2 (6 bases each). The ends were cut back, 2 bases at V and 5 bases at J, with 18 bases in the middle. This CDR3 has 16 amino acids. CDR1 SGHDN and CDR2 FVKESK come from the germline V gene.

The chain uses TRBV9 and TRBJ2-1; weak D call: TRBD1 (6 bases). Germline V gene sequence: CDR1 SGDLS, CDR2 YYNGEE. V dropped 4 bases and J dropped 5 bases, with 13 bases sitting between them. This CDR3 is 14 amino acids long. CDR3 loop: CASSMWTADNEQFF. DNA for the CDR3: TGTGCCAGCAGCATGTGGACAGCAGACAATGAGCAGTTCTTC.

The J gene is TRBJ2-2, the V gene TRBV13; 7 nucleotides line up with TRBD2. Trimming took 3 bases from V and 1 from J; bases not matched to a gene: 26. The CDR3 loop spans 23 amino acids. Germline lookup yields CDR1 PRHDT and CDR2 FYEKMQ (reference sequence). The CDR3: CASSLGRETGSSRGFKNTGELFF. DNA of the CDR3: TGTGCCAGCAGCTTGGGACGGGAGACTGGGAGCTCGCGGGGGTTCAAGAACACCGGGGAGCTGTTTTTT.

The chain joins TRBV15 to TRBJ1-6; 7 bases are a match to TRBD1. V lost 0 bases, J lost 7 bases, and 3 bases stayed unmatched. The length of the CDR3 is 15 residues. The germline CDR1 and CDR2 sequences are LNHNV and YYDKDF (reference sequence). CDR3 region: CATSREGDSNSPLHF. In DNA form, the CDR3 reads TGTGCCACCAGCAGAGAGGGGGACAGCAATTCACCCCTCCACTTT.

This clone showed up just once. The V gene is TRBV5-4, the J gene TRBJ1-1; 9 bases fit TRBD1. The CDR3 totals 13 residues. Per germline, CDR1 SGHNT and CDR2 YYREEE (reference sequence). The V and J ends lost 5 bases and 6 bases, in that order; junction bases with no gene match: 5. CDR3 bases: TGTGCCAGCAGTCATGACAGGGGGGCTGAAGCTTTCTTT. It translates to CASSHDRGAEAFF.

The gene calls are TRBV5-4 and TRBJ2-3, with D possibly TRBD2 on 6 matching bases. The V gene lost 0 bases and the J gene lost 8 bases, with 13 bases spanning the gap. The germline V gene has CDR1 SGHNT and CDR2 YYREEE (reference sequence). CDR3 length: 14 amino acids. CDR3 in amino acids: CASSLGDSRGTQYF. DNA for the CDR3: TGTGCCAGCAGCTTGGGGGACTCCCGGGGTACGCAGTATTTT.

Here the CDR3 reads CASSQLEGAAYEQYF. The CDR3 DNA is TGTGCCAGCAGCCAGTTGGAGGGGGCGGCCTACGAGCAGTACTTC. The V call is TRBV4-2, the J call TRBJ2-7, with D perhaps matching TRBD1 (7 bases). V was clipped by 3 bases and J by 2 bases, with 14 bases between them. Germline assignment: CDR1 LGHNA and CDR2 YNFKEQ. The CDR3 runs 15 residues.

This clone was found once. CDR3 protein: CASSPEGSGELFF. The CDR3 nucleotides read TGTGCCAGCAGTCCGGAGGGGTCCGGGGAGCTGTTTTTT. The chain joins TRBV6-5 to TRBJ2-2; perhaps TRBD2 as D (6 bases). Per the germline V gene, CDR1 is MNHEY and CDR2 is SVGAGI. This CDR3 contains 13 residues. The V gene lost 5 bases and the J gene lost 6 bases, with 10 bases spanning the gap.

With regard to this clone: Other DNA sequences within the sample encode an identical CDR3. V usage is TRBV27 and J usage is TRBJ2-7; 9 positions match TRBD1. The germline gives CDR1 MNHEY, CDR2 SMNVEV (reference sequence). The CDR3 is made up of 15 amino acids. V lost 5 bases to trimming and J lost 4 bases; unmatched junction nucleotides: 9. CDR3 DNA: TGTGCCAGCAGTCTCGGGACAGGGCTGGATTACGAGCAGTACTTC. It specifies CASSLGTGLDYEQYF.

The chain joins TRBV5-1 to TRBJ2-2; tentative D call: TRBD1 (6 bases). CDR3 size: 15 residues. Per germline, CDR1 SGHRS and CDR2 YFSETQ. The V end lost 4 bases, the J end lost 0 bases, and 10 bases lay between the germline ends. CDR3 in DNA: TGCGCCAGCAGCCCGGACAGTTCGAACACCGGGGAGCTGTTTTTT. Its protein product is CASSPDSSNTGELFF.

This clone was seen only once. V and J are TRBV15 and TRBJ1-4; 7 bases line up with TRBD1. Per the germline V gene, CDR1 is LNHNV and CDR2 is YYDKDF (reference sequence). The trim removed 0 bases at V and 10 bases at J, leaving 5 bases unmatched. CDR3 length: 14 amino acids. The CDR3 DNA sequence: TGTGCCACCAGCAGAGACAGGGGGTACGGAAAACTGTTTTTT. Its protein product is CATSRDRGYGKLFF.

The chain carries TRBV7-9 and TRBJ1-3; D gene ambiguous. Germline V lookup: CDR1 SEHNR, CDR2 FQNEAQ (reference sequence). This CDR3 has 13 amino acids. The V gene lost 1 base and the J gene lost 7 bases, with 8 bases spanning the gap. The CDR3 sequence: CASSLGSRNTIYF. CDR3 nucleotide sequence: TGTGCCAGCAGCTTAGGGTCAAGGAACACCATATATTTT. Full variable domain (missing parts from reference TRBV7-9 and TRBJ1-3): DTGVSQNPRHKITKRGQNVTFRCDPISEHNRLYWYRQTLGQGPEFLTYFQNEAQLEKSRLLSDRFSAERPKGSFSTLEIQRTEQGDSAMYLCASSLGSRNTIYFGEGSWLTVV.

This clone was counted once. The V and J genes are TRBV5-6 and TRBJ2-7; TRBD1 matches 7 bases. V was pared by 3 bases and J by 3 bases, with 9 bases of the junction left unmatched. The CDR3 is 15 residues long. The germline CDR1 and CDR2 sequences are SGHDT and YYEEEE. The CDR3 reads CASSSDRDPLYEQYF. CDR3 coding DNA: TGTGCCAGCAGCTCCGACAGGGACCCTCTCTACGAGCAGTACTTC.